Detailed here is one T cell receptor beta chain. Which antigen it targets is not known. No per-base quality is available; no much larger clone lies one base away. The trial excluded patients who had a history of autoimmune disease or were on systemic immunosuppression. In every dose cohort, peripheral blood was drawn for TCR sequencing at baseline, cycle 4 day 1, and cycle 7 day 1. The samples were drawn from a first-in-human, open-label, multicenter phase I dose-escalation trial of ivuxolimab. Adults with locally advanced or metastatic melanoma, renal cell, hepatocellular, or head and neck squamous cell carcinoma were enrolled in the trial. Before TCR sequencing, CD4+ T cells and CD8+ T cells were sorted from peripheral blood as separate populations. This sample is drawn from a study of OX40 agonist ivuxolimab in advanced cancers. Context from the whole study: The costimulatory receptor OX40 (CD134) was targeted by ivuxolimab, a fully human IgG2 agonistic monoclonal antibody. Intravenous ivuxolimab was administered to patients every 2 weeks at six dose levels: 0.01, 0.1, 0.3, 1.5, 3 and 10 mg/kg. Three dose-escalation patients achieved partial responses, one with hepatocellular carcinoma and two with cutaneous melanoma. Of the approximately 50 dose-escalation patients, hepatocellular carcinoma was present in some 19, melanoma in approximately 15, renal cell carcinoma in 9 and head and neck cancer in 9. A male proportion of roughly 80% and a mean age of about 60 years, ranging from 23 to 79, were recorded for the dose-escalation cohort. The paper describes the monotherapy dose-escalation part (N of about 55 patients) of the phase I trial of ivuxolimab. The point of sequencing TCRbeta in the periphery was to test whether ivuxolimab changed TCR sequence diversity and drove clonal T-cell expansion. Prior anti-PD-1, anti-PD-L1 or anti-CTLA-4 therapy was permitted, and checkpoint inhibitors had been received by about 36% of dose-escalation patients. Summary of the overall study and its limitations: At doses from 0.1 to 3.0 mg/kg, clonal expansion was seen in both CD4+ and CD8+ blood T cells between baseline and week 6. Low levels of normalized T-cell clonal expansion were also seen in some nonresponding patients. The antigen specificity of the clonally expanded peripheral T cells was not determined. In the 0.1-3.0 mg/kg groups, partial responders had among the lowest normalized peripheral clonal expansion, particularly in CD8+ T cells. After ivuxolimab, more expanded clones were found on average in CD8+ T cells than in CD4+ T cells.

Via the germline V gene (reference sequence), CDR1 is SEHNR and CDR2 FQNEAQ. V is reduced by 5 bases and J by 9 bases, leaving a spacing of 20 bases between them. The cysteine opens and the phenylalanine closes a CDR3 of 16 amino acids. Kept here is only the CDR3 DNA, which spans 48 bases and is read in frame from base 1. Genomic DNA was isolated from the sorted cells so that the TCRbeta CDR3 region could be sequenced. The immunoSEQ Assay was used for sequencing of TCRbeta CDR3 regions. The table comes from immuneACCESS by way of TCRdb, which keeps in-frame sequences with V and J called. Part of the clones is missing from these tables; in studies checked, under half for an unresolved V gene and the rest for unknown reasons. This sample gives about 69,000 clones in total; under 95% of them show up just once. Of the sample, more than 4.5% falls within the top ten clones.

This material consisted of CD4+ or CD8+ T cells sorted from blood, taken in a trial of the OX40 agonist ivuxolimab. This sequence originates from an adult with an advanced solid tumor such as melanoma, head and neck, liver or kidney cancer. The chain is encoded by TRBV7-9 joined to TRBJ1-6; the D segment could be TRBD1, given 5 matching bases. This receptor carries the CDR3 CASSPWGGPDSSPLHF. The nucleotide sequence is given as TGTGCCAGCAGCCCCTGGGGCGGCCCAGATAGTTCACCCCTCCACTTT.